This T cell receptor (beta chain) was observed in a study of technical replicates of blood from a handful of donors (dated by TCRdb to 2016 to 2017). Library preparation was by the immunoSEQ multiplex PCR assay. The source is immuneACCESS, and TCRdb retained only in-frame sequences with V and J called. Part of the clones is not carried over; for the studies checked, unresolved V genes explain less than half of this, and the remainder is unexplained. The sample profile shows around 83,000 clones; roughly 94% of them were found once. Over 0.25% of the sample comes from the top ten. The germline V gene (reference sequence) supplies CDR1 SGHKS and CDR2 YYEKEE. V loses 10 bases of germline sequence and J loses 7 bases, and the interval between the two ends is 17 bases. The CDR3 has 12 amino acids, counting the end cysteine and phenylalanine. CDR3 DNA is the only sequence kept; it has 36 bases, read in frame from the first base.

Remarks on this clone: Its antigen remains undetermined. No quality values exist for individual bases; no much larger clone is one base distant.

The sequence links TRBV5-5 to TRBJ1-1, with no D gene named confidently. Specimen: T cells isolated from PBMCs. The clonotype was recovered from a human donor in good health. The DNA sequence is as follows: TGTGCCCCTGGGAGAGGACGGAGTGAAGCTTTCTTT. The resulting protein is CAPGRGRSEAFF.